What follows describes a single T cell receptor beta chain. No antigen is known for it. Combining a sample-barcoded 5' primer with a J-beta primer mix, a second PCR ran for about 7 to 11 cycles. One entry per CDR3 protein, called by TCRdb with MiXCR from the 5' RACE reads. Altogether about 730,000 distinct CDR3 sequences are present, roughly 44% being singletons, with the ten largest covering under 25%. The germline V gene has CDR1 SGHTA and CDR2 FQGNSA. The J segment lost 3 bases and the V segment lost 3 bases, leaving 5 bases of the junction unmatched. The CDR3 spans 15 residues. Healthy Caucasian individuals from Russia aged about 6 to 90 served as donors. Isolated PBMCs totaled at least 7 million in each sample. This entry comes from a study of blood T cells in healthy people across ages. Study-level findings and limits: There was no known CMV status for donors, so expanded clonotype changes were possibly confounded. Older age went with lower TCR beta diversity per million T cells, in a roughly linear way.

What was sequenced was blood. The chain uses TRBV7-2 and TRBJ1-1, with TRBD1 matching 9 bases. This clonotype was sampled from a woman in her sixties in good health. CDR3 sequence: CASSLGTGLDTEAFF. CDR3 bases: TGTGCCAGCAGCTTGGGGACAGGGCTTGACACTGAAGCTTTCTTT. Full variable domain (missing parts from reference TRBV7-2 and TRBJ1-1): GAGVSQSPSNKVTEKGKDVELRCDPISGHTALYWYRQSLGQGLEFLIYFQGNSAPDKSGLPSDRFSAERTGGSVSTLTIQRTQQEDSAVYLCASSLGTGLDTEAFFGQGTRLTVV.